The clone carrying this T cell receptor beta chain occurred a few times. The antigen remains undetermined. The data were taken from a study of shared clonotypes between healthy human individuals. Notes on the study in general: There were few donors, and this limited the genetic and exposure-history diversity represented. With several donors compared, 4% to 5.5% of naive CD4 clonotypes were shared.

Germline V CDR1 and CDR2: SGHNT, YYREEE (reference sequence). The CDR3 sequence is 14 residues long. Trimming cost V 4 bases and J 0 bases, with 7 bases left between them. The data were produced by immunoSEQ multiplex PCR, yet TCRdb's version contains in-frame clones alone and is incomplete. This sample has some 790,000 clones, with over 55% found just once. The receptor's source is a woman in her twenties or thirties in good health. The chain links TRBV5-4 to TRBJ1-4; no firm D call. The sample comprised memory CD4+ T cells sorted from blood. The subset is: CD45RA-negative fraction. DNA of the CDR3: TGTGCCAGCAGCCGGGGTACAACTAATGAAAAACTGTTTTTT. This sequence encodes CASSRGTTNEKLFF.